The T cell receptor beta chain under discussion was sequenced for a study of blood T cell repertoires in COVID-19 (dated by TCRdb to the early 2020s). Context from the whole study: The collaborator samples originated in the United States, Italy and Spain and spanned the acute and convalescent phases of COVID-19. A de-identified subject ID, COVID-19 status, age in years and sex were almost always included in the sample metadata. The repertoires were made available in a free public database intended to serve as a resource for research on the immune response to SARS-CoV-2. The material from the prospective study consisted of cDNA or gDNA derived from T cells, B-cell-depleted T cells, or PBMCs. Where available, HLA class I and class II types were taken from metadata supplied by the sample provider and were not determined by assay-based typing. Deeply sampled blood TCRbeta repertoires from subjects exposed to, actively infected with, or recovered from COVID-19 were included in the dataset. The samples were drawn from the first 160 participants of the ongoing ImmuneRACE study and from 1,200 or so subjects provided by 6 global collaborators. Study-wide conclusions, independent of this receptor: The amount of clinical and demographic metadata varied by source and participant and was provided uncurated.

The immunoSEQ Assay, a bias-controlled multiplex PCR, was used to amplify TCRbeta CDR3 regions from genomic DNA. As for the original processing: Nucleated cell counts per sample were estimated from amplification of reference gene primers within the assay. Sequence reads were collapsed and filtered to measure the absolute abundance of every unique TCRbeta CDR3 rearrangement. For each sample, productive Simpson clonality was calculated as the square root of Simpson's diversity index over productive rearrangements. What TCRdb holds here is the immuneACCESS table cut down to in-frame rearrangements. Part of the clones is not present; checked against another copy, under half of the missing clones reflect an unresolved V gene, and the others are unexplained. That table is the source of V, J and clone size, and D and trimming were worked out from the DNA. The sample records roughly 220,000 clones, about 85% of which are singletons. Roughly a tenth of the sample comes from the top ten.

At one collaborating source in Seattle, patients were enrolled during active infection and were followed longitudinally through the course of disease. Each collaborating institution followed its own protocols to collect whole blood in K2EDTA tubes. For TCRbeta analysis, collaborators shipped samples in one of three forms: frozen whole blood, isolated PBMCs, or DNA extracted from either of those sample types. CDR1 and CDR2 are read off the germline V gene (reference sequence) as LNHDA and SQIVND. From the cysteine up to the phenylalanine, the CDR3 has a length of 16 residues. Only the CDR3 portion is preserved as DNA: 48 bases, with reading frame beginning at the first base. Ends trimmed: V by 4 bases, J by 2 bases; bases unmatched to a gene: 9. As regards this clone: The target of this receptor is not known. It has no much larger one-base neighbor in the sample; base qualities were not kept.

The chain joins TRBV19 to TRBJ1-2, with 8 bases in between that match TRBD1. The sequenced material came from peripheral blood. The receptor's source is a woman between 45 and 60 years old with COVID-19, enrolled during active disease. The DNA is TGTGCCAGTAGTACTTCAGGGGGCTCTGTAAACTATGGCTACACCTTC. This translates into CASSTSGGSVNYGYTF.